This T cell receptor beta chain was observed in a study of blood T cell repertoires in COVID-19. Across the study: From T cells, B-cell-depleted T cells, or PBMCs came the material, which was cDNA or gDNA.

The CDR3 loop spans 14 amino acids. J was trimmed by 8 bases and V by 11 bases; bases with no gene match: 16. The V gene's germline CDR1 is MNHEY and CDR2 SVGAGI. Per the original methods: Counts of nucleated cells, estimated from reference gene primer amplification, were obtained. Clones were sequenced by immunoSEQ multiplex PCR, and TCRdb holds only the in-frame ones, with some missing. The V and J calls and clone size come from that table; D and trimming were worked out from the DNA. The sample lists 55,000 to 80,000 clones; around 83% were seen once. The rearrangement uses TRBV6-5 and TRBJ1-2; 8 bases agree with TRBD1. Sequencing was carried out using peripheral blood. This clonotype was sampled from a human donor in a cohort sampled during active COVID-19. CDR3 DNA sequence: TGTGCCTCACGGCGTCAGGGGGCTTTAGAGGGCTACACCTTC. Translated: CASRRQGALEGYTF.